The 29 T cell receptor beta chains presented below share a single source sample, sequenced in a study of cytomegalovirus exposure and HLA in healthy donors. The PCR used 60 Vbeta and 13 Jbeta primers. Data came from immunoSEQ multiplex PCR; TCRdb stores just in-frame clones and leaves some out. This table has 100,000 to 150,000 clones, roughly 75% appearing once. Sequenced sample: PBMCs. The receptors here all came from a woman aged 45-60 years in good health and CMV-seronegative.

The DNA of the CDR3 is TGTGCCAGCAGTTCTATCGGGGGAGTGTATCAGCCCCAGCATTTT. Translation: CASSSIGGVYQPQHF. The chain recombines TRBV27 with TRBJ1-5; D is perhaps TRBD1 (5 bases). V was clipped by 4 bases and J by 5 bases, with 15 bases between them. The germline V gene has CDR1 MNHEY and CDR2 SMNVEV (reference sequence). This CDR3 has 15 amino acids.

DNA for the CDR3: TGTGCCAGTAGTAGGGGGACTAGCGGGAGTCCAGATACGCAGTATTTT. Its translation: CASSRGTSGSPDTQYF. The V call is TRBV19, the J call TRBJ2-3, with 14 bases lining up with TRBD2. Per germline, CDR1 LNHDA and CDR2 SQIVND (reference sequence). The CDR3 length is 16 residues. With V trimmed by 4 bases and J by 4 bases, 4 bases remained unmatched. The full variable domain, with the rest looked up from reference TRBV19 and TRBJ2-3, is DGGITQSPKYLFRKEGQNVTLSCEQNLNHDAMYWYRQDPGQGLRLIYYSQIVNDFQKGDIAEGYSVSREKKESFPLTVTSAQKNPTAFYLCASSRGTSGSPDTQYFGPGTRLTVL.

The chain has TRBV5-4 and TRBJ1-6; 8 nucleotides line up with TRBD1. Trimming removed 3 bases from V and 8 bases from J; junction bases left unmatched: 7. This CDR3 contains 15 residues. Germline V gene sequence: CDR1 SGHNT, CDR2 YYREEE (reference sequence). DNA for the CDR3: TGTGCCAGCAGCTGGACAGGGTACGGTGATTCACCCCTCCACTTT. Translating gives CASSWTGYGDSPLHF.

This clone was counted only a few times. V and J are TRBV19 and TRBJ2-7; 8 nucleotides match TRBD1. Germline V lookup: CDR1 LNHDA, CDR2 SQIVND (reference sequence). CDR3 length equals 15 residues. Trimming cost V 4 bases and J 7 bases; bases outside gene matches: 12. This CDR3 reads CASSTRDRKSTEQYF. DNA of the CDR3: TGTGCCAGTAGTACCCGGGACAGGAAGTCTACAGAGCAGTACTTC.

V is TRBV11-2 and J is TRBJ2-7; 10 nucleotides align to TRBD1. V lost 3 bases and J lost 4; bases outside the gene matches: 3. The CDR3 has 14 residues. CDR1 is SGHAT and CDR2 is FQNNGV in the germline V gene. CDR3 DNA sequence: TGTGCCAGCAGCTTCGGACAGGGGGATTACGAGCAGTACTTC. Encoded protein: CASSFGQGDYEQYF.

This clone was detected once. V and J are TRBV5-1 and TRBJ2-7, with 9 bases matching TRBD1. The V gene's germline CDR1 is SGHRS and CDR2 YFSETQ. V was clipped by 1 base and J by 2 bases; unmatched bases: 1. The CDR3 extends over 14 amino acids. CDR3 bases: TGCGCCAGCAGCTTGACAGGGGGCGCCTACGAGCAGTACTTC. It encodes CASSLTGGAYEQYF.

This clone is a singleton in its sample. The genes are TRBV20-1 and TRBJ2-5, with no clear D. The CDR3 length is 10 residues. CDR1 DFQATT and CDR2 SNEGSKA come from the germline V gene (reference sequence). The germline V and J ends were trimmed by 6 bases and 5 bases, with 7 bases remaining between them. Here the CDR3 DNA reads TGCAGTGCCCTCGCGGAGACCCAGTACTTC. Its protein product is CSALAETQYF.

V is TRBV14 and J is TRBJ2-7, with D possibly TRBD2 on 5 matching bases. V dropped 5 bases and J dropped 5 bases, with 10 bases sitting between them. This CDR3 region has 12 residues. Germline V gene data show CDR1 as SGHDN and CDR2 as FVKESK. CDR3 sequence (DNA): TGTGCCAGCAGCTCTGCGGGTGACGAGCAGTACTTC. Protein product: CASSSAGDEQYF.

The chain couples TRBV5-1 to TRBJ1-4; 7 bases are shared with TRBD1. Germline V gene data show CDR1 as SGHRS and CDR2 as YFSETQ. The V and J ends lost 4 bases and 4 bases, in that order; junction bases with no gene match: 4. This CDR3 region has 14 residues. The CDR3 nucleotides read TGCGCCAGCAGCACGACAGGGATTAATGAAAAACTGTTTTTT. The encoded protein is CASSTTGINEKLFF. Full variable domain (remainder filled in from reference TRBV5-1 and TRBJ1-4): KAGVTQTPRYLIKTRGQQVTLSCSPISGHRSVSWYQQTPGQGLQFLFEYFSETQRNKGNFPGRFSGRQFSNSRSEMNVSTLELGDSALYLCASSTTGINEKLFFGSGTQLSVL.

This clone was seen once. The chain links TRBV7-3 to TRBJ2-2, with TRBD2 identical over 12 bases. V lost 5 bases to trimming and J lost 7 bases; unmatched junction nucleotides: 8. Per the germline V gene, CDR1 is SGHTA and CDR2 is FQGTGA. CDR3 size: 16 residues. Here the CDR3 reads CASSTTSGSSVGELFF. The DNA for the CDR3 is TGTGCCAGCAGCACGACTAGCGGGAGTTCCGTCGGGGAGCTGTTTTTT. Full variable domain (missing parts from reference TRBV7-3 and TRBJ2-2): GAGVSQTPSNKVTEKGKYVELRCDPISGHTALYWYRQSLGQGPEFLIYFQGTGAADDSGLPNDRFFAVRPEGSVSTLKIQRTERGDSAVYLCASSTTSGSSVGELFFGEGSRLTVL.

The CDR3, as DNA: TGTGCCAGCAGCAGAGTTGGGACTAGCGGTTCGGATACGCAGTATTTT. The encoded protein is CASSRVGTSGSDTQYF. The chain recombines TRBV11-3 with TRBJ2-3; TRBD2 agrees at 11 bases. Germline assignment: CDR1 SGHNT and CDR2 YENEEA. The junction had 10 bases not matched to a gene; V was cut back by 5 bases and J by 6 bases. This CDR3 region has 16 residues.

Details on this clone: The junction shows a germline mismatch at one end, possibly a read error. The gene calls are TRBV7-9 and TRBJ2-7, with 7 bases that match TRBD1. CDR3 length equals 15 residues. CDR1 SEHNR and CDR2 FQNEAQ come from the germline V gene (reference sequence). The CDR3 region has the DNA TGTTCCAGCAGCTTAGAAGAGGGGGCCACCTACGAGCAGTACTTC. This sequence encodes CSSSLEEGATYEQYF. Full variable domain (missing parts from reference TRBV7-9 and TRBJ2-7): DTGVSQNPRHKITKRGQNVTFRCDPISEHNRLYWYRQTLGQGPEFLTYFQNEAQLEKSRLLSDRFSAERPKGSFSTLEIQRTEQGDSAMYLCSSSLEEGATYEQYFGPGTRLTVT.

This chain uses TRBV6-6 with TRBJ1-1; 8 nucleotides agree with TRBD1. With 5 bases clipped from V and 0 bases from J, the junction kept 8 bases outside the gene matches. The CDR3 extends over 16 amino acids. CDR1 and CDR2 (germline): MNHNY, SVGAGI (reference sequence). The CDR3 reads CASSPLTGEMNTEAFF. In DNA, the CDR3 is TGTGCCAGCAGTCCTTTGACAGGGGAAATGAACACTGAAGCTTTCTTT.

This clone was observed a handful of times. The chain employs TRBV6-5 and TRBJ2-3; D uncertain. This CDR3 comprises 13 residues. Trimming cost V 5 bases and J 3 bases, with 9 bases left between them. Per germline, CDR1 MNHEY and CDR2 SVGAGI. CDR3 in amino acids: CASSSIITDTQYF. CDR3 in DNA: TGTGCCAGCAGTAGCATAATAACAGATACGCAGTATTTT.

This rearrangement joins TRBV5-4 to TRBJ2-7, with D uncertain. The CDR3 sequence is 11 residues long. Germline loops: CDR1 SGHNT, CDR2 YYREEE (reference sequence). Trimming pared 2 bases from V and 7 bases from J, leaving 7 bases between. The CDR3 here is CASSFPSEQYF. The DNA for the CDR3 is TGTGCCAGCAGCTTCCCGAGTGAGCAGTACTTC.

The CDR3 DNA sequence: TGTGCCAGCAGCCTCAGGACAGGGGAAAGCAATCAGCCCCAGCATTTT. Protein sequence: CASSLRTGESNQPQHF. The genes are TRBV6-6 and TRBJ1-5; TRBD1 agrees at 9 bases. This CDR3 comprises 16 residues. From germline, CDR1 is MNHNY and CDR2 SVGAGI (reference sequence). V lost 6 bases to trimming and J lost 1 base; unmatched junction nucleotides: 7.

The rearrangement joins TRBV30 to TRBJ2-5; D possibly corresponds to TRBD2 (5 bases). The DNA end favors TRBJ2-7, so the J call may be wrong. Germline CDR1 reads GTSNPN; CDR2 reads SVGIG (reference sequence). The CDR3 runs 14 residues. The CDR3 sequence: CAWSVSLAKYEQYF. CDR3 coding DNA: TGTGCCTGGAGTGTTTCCCTAGCTAAGTACGAGCAGTACTTC.

CDR3 amino acids: CASSPQGNEAFF. The DNA of the CDR3 is TGTGCCAGCAGTCCTCAGGGGAATGAAGCTTTCTTT. The genes are TRBV7-3 and TRBJ1-1; a weak D match, TRBD1 (6 bases). Germline V gives CDR1 SGHTA, CDR2 FQGTGA. V was cut by 6 bases and J by 7 bases, with 12 bases left in between. CDR3 length equals 12 residues.

This chain connects TRBV30 to TRBJ1-1; D uncertain. CDR3 length: 15 residues. The V end was cut by 3 bases, the J end by 3 bases, with 17 bases between. Germline V CDR1 and CDR2: GTSNPN, SVGIG (reference sequence). In DNA form, the CDR3 reads TGTGCCTGGAGGGAATATTTTTCGGACTACACTGAAGCTTTCTTT. This sequence encodes CAWREYFSDYTEAFF.

The J gene is TRBJ2-1, the V gene TRBV5-6, with 9 bases that match TRBD1. This CDR3 spans 15 amino acids. Germline CDR1 SGHDT, CDR2 YYEEEE. The V and J ends lost 2 bases and 7 bases, in that order; junction bases with no gene match: 7. CDR3 in amino acids: CASSLPGQGRNEQFF. CDR3 DNA: TGTGCCAGCAGCTTACCGGGACAGGGTAGAAATGAGCAGTTCTTC.

Only one count was recorded for this clone. This chain connects TRBV7-2 to TRBJ2-7; the match to TRBD2 covers 9 bases. The germline CDR1 and CDR2 sequences are SGHTA and FQGNSA. The CDR3 consists of 14 residues. The J segment lost 7 bases and the V segment lost 1 base, leaving 5 bases of the junction unmatched. CDR3: CASSLGLAGEEQYF. The CDR3 coding sequence is TGTGCCAGCAGCTTAGGGTTAGCGGGAGAGGAGCAGTACTTC.

The CDR3: CAWSPTGNYGYTF. The CDR3 bases are TGTGCCTGGAGCCCGACAGGGAACTATGGCTACACCTTC. The chain combines TRBV30 with TRBJ1-2, with 7 bases identical to TRBD1. After removal of 3 bases from V and 2 bases from J, the junction contained 3 bases not matched to a gene. CDR3 length: 13 residues. Germline V lookup: CDR1 GTSNPN, CDR2 SVGIG (reference sequence).

The rearrangement joins TRBV18 to TRBJ2-5; D not resolved. This CDR3 has 13 amino acids. Trimming took 8 bases from V and 3 from J, leaving 13 bases between them. Germline V gene data show CDR1 as KGHSH and CDR2 as LQKENI. The CDR3 DNA reads TGTGCCAGCAAGACTGGAGAGGAAGAGACCCAGTACTTC. Amino acid sequence: CASKTGEEETQYF.

The genes are TRBV18 and TRBJ2-4; 11 nucleotides agree with TRBD1. The CDR3 extends over 16 amino acids. Germline loops: CDR1 KGHSH, CDR2 LQKENI. Trimming removed 6 bases from V and 3 bases from J; junction bases left unmatched: 7. The CDR3 loop reads CASSRDRGEFKNIQYF. CDR3 nucleotides: TGTGCCAGCTCGCGGGACAGGGGGGAGTTCAAAAACATTCAGTACTTC.

V gene TRBV19 combines with J gene TRBJ2-7; TRBD2 might be the D (6 bases). Trimming left V 6 bases short and J 7 bases short, with 22 bases between. The CDR3 contains 15 residues. Germline loops: CDR1 LNHDA, CDR2 SQIVND (reference sequence). DNA for the CDR3: TGTGCCAGTAGCCCATCGGGAGACGGAGCCTTGGAGCAGTACTTC. Its protein is CASSPSGDGALEQYF.

The chain carries TRBV29-1 and TRBJ1-1, with a weak D call TRBD1 (6 bases). Germline values: CDR1 SQVTM, CDR2 ANQGSEA. The CDR3 covers 14 residues. Trimming removed 6 bases at V and 0 bases at J, with 14 bases between. The CDR3 region is CSVHRQDMNTEAFF. CDR3 DNA sequence: TGCAGCGTCCATAGACAGGATATGAACACTGAAGCTTTCTTT.

V and J are TRBV28 and TRBJ2-2, with 9 bases identical to TRBD2. With V trimmed by 2 bases and J by 4 bases, 2 bases remained unmatched. The CDR3 covers 15 residues. From germline, CDR1 is MDHEN and CDR2 SYDVKM. Here the CDR3 reads CASSLAGGTTGELFF. Here the CDR3 DNA reads TGTGCCAGCAGTTTAGCGGGAGGGACCACCGGGGAGCTGTTTTTT.

The chain employs TRBV5-1 and TRBJ2-3; D gene ambiguous. Germline V gene data show CDR1 as SGHRS and CDR2 as YFSETQ. The V end was cut by 4 bases, the J end by 2 bases, with 17 bases between. This CDR3 has 16 amino acids. CDR3 sequence (DNA): TGCGCCAGCAGCCCGGGTGAGAACCATTACACAGATACGCAGTATTTT. This gives the protein CASSPGENHYTDTQYF.

CDR3 protein: CASSPGGLAKNIQYF. Written as DNA, the CDR3 is TGTGCCAGCAGCCCTGGCGGCCTAGCCAAAAACATTCAGTACTTC. The genes are TRBV5-4 and TRBJ2-4; D remains ambiguous. The V gene lost 4 bases and the J gene lost 0 bases, with 11 bases spanning the gap. This CDR3 has 15 residues. Germline V gives CDR1 SGHNT, CDR2 YYREEE (reference sequence).